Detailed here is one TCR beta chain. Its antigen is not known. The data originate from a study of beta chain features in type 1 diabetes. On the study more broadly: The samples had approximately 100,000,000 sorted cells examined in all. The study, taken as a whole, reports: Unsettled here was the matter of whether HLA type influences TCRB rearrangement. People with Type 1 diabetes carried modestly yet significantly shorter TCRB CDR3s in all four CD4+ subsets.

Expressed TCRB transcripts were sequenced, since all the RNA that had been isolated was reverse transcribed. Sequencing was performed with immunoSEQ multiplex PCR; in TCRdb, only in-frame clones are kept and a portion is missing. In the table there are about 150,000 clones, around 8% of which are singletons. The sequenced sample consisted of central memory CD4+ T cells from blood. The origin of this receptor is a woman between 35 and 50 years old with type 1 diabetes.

Here the CDR3 reads CASSLRGGGNQPQHF. The CDR3 region has the DNA TGTGCCAGCAGCTTAAGGGGAGGGGGCAATCAGCCCCAGCATTTT. The chain links TRBV13 to TRBJ1-5; TRBD1 might be the D (5 bases). This CDR3 contains 15 residues. Trimming removed 2 bases from V and 2 bases from J, with 10 bases in between. Per germline, CDR1 PRHDT and CDR2 FYEKMQ (reference sequence).